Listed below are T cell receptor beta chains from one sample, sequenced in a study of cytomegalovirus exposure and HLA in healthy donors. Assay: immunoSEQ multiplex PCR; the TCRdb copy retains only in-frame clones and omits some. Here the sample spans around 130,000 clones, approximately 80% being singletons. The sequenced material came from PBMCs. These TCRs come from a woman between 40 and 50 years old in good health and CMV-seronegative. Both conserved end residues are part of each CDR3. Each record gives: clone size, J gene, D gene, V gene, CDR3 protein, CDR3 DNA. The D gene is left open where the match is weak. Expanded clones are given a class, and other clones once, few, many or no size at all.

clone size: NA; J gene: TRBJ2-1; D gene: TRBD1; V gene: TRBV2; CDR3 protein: CASSDAATGAIYNEQFF; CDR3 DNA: TGTGCCAGCAGTGACGCGGCGACAGGGGCAATCTACAATGAGCAGTTCTTC
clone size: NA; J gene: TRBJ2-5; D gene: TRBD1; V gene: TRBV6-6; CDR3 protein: CASSYGTGAKETQYF; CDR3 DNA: TGTGCCAGCAGTTACGGTACAGGGGCTAAAGAGACCCAGTACTTC
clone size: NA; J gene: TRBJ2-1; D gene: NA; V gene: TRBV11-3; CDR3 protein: CASSSNDNEQFF; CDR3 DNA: TGTGCCAGCAGCTCAAATGACAATGAGCAGTTCTTC
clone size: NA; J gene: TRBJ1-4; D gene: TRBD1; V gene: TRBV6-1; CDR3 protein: CASSRQGGEKLFF; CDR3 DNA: TGTGCCAGCAGTCGACAGGGGGGAGAAAAACTGTTTTTT
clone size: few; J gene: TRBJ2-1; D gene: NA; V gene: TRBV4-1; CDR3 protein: CASSQWVPGDEQFF; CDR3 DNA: TGCGCCAGCAGCCAATGGGTTCCGGGAGATGAGCAGTTCTTC
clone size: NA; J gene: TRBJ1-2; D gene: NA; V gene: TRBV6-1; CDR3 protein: CASSQGTLSNYGYTF; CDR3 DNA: TGTGCCAGCAGTCAAGGAACATTATCTAACTATGGCTACACCTTC
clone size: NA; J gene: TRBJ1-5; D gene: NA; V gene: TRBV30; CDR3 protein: CAWGIGGGGNQPQHF; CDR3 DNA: TGTGCCTGGGGGATTGGGGGAGGGGGCAATCAGCCCCAGCATTTT
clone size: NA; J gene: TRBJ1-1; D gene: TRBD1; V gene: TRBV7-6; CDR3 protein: CASSSDDRGSRSEAFF; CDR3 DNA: TGTGCCAGCAGCTCGGATGACAGGGGGAGCCGAAGTGAAGCTTTCTTT
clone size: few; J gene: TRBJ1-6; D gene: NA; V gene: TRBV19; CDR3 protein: CASSKVFSDSPLHF; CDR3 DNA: TGTGCCAGTAGTAAAGTCTTTTCGGATTCACCCCTCCACTTT
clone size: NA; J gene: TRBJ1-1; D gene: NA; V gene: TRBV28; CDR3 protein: CASSLVRYTEAFF; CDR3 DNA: TGTGCCAGCAGTCTCGTGAGGTACACTGAAGCTTTCTTT
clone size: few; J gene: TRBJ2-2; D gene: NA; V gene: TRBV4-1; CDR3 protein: CASSHPQRLNTGELFF; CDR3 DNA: TGCGCCAGCAGCCACCCTCAGAGACTGAACACCGGGGAGCTGTTTTTT
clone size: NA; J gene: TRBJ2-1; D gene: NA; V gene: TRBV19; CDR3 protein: CASSTLRGAYNEQFF; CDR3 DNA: TGTGCCAGTAGTACACTCAGGGGGGCCTACAATGAGCAGTTCTTC
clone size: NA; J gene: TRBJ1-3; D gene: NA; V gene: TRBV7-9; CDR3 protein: CSSSLAGATYTIYF; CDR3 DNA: TGTTCCAGCAGCTTGGCAGGGGCTACGTACACCATATATTTT
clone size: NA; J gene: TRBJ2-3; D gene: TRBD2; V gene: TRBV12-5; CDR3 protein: CASGFAPSSGTLWDVSTDTQYF; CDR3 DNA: TGTGCTAGTGGTTTCGCTCCGTCTAGCGGGACCCTTTGGGATGTTAGCACAGATACGCAGTATTTT
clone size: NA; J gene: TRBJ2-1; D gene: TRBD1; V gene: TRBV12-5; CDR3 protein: CASGFGTGEGYEQFF; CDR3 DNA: TGTGCTAGTGGTTTCGGGACAGGGGAGGGTTATGAGCAGTTCTTC
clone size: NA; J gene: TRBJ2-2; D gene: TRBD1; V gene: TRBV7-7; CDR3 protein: CASSWDRDGGELFF; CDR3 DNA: TGTGCCAGCAGCTGGGACAGGGATGGCGGGGAGCTGTTTTTT
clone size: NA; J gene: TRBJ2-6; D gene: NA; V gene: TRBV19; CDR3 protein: CASSIVLAGWGNVLTF; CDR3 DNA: TGTGCCAGTAGTATAGTTTTGGCAGGGTGGGGCAACGTCCTGACTTTC
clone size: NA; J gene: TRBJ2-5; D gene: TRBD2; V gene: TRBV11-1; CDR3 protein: CASSLVTSGETQYF; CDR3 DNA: TGTGCCAGCAGCTTAGTCACTAGCGGTGAGACCCAGTACTTC
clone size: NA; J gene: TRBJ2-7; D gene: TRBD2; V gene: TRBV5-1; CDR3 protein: CASSFSAGTSYEQYF; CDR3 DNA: TGCGCCAGCAGCTTTTCAGCGGGGACCTCCTACGAGCAGTACTTC
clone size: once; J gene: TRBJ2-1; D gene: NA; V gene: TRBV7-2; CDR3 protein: CASSLLSGENNEQFF; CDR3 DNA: TGTGCCAGCAGCTTACTAAGCGGCGAAAACAATGAGCAGTTCTTC
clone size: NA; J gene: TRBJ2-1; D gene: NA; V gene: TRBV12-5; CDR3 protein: CASGLIHSTGLASYNEQFF; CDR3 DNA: TGTGCTAGTGGTTTGATCCACTCGACAGGTCTCGCCTCCTACAATGAGCAGTTCTTC
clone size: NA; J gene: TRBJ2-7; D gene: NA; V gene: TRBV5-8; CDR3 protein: CASSLANRGWSYEQYF; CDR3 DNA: TGTGCCAGCAGCTTGGCCAATAGGGGTTGGAGCTACGAGCAGTACTTC
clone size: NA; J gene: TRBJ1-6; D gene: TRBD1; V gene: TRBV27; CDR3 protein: CASSLRTGGAPLHF; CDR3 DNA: TGTGCCAGCAGTTTAAGGACAGGGGGTGCACCCCTCCACTTT
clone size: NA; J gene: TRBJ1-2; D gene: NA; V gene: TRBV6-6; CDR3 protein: CASSYISDYGYTF; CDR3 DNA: TGTGCCAGCAGTTACATCTCGGACTATGGCTACACCTTC
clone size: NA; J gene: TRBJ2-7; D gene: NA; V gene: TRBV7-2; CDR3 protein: CASSLESPAYEQYF; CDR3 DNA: TGTGCCAGCAGCTTAGAGAGTCCGGCCTACGAGCAGTACTTC
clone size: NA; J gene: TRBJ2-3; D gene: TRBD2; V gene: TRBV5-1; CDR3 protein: CASSLDLAGVTDTQYF; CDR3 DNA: TGCGCCAGCAGCTTGGATCTAGCGGGGGTGACAGATACGCAGTATTTT
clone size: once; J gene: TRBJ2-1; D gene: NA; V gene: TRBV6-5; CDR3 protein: CASSRSAGQGQFF; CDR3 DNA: TGTGCCAGCAGTAGATCCGCCGGGCAGGGGCAGTTCTTC
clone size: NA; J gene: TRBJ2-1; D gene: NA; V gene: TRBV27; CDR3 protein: CASSLSIVDNEQFF; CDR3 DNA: TGTGCCAGCAGTTTATCGATCGTAGACAATGAGCAGTTCTTC
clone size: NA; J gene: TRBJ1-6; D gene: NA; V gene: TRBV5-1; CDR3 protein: CASRQGSSYNSPLHF; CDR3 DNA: TGCGCCAGCAGGCAGGGGAGCTCCTATAATTCACCCCTCCACTTT
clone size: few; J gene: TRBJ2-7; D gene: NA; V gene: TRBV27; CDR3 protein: CASSLSWQSEQYF; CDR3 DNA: TGTGCCAGCAGTTTATCCTGGCAATCCGAGCAGTACTTC
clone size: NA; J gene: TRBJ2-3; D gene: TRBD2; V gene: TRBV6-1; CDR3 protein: CASSEDNGGAADTQYF; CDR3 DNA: TGTGCCAGCAGTGAAGATAACGGGGGGGCGGCAGATACGCAGTATTTT
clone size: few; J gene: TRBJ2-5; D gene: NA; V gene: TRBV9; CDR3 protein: CASSVTNAETQYF; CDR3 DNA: TGTGCCAGCAGCGTAACTAACGCTGAGACCCAGTACTTC
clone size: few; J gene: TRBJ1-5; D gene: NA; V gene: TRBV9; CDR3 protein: CASSVGGGNQPQHF; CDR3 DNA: TGTGCCAGCAGCGTAGGGGGCGGCAATCAGCCCCAGCATTTT
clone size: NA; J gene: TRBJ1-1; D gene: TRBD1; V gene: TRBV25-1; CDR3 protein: CASRWTGANTEAFF; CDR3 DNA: TGTGCCAGCAGATGGACAGGGGCGAACACTGAAGCTTTCTTT
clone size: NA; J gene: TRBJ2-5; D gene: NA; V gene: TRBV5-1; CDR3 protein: CASSLGRGAQETQYF; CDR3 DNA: TGCGCCAGCAGCTTGGGCCGGGGGGCCCAGGAGACCCAGTACTTC
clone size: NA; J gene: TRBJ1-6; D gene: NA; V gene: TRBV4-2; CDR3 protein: CASSQVPSLGGSPLHF; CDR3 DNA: TGTGCCAGCAGCCAAGTCCCAAGTCTAGGGGGTTCACCCCTCCACTTT
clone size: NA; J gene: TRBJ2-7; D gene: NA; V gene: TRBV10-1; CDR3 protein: CASSGQDSYEQYF; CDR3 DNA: TGCGCCAGCAGTGGTCAGGACTCCTACGAGCAGTACTTC
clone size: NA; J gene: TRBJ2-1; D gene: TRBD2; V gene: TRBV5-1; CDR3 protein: CASSLGLAGGEQFF; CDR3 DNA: TGCGCCAGCAGCTTAGGACTAGCGGGCGGTGAGCAGTTCTTC
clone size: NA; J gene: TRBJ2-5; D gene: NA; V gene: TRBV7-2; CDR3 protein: CASSLDGRGETQYF; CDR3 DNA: TGTGCCAGCAGCTTAGACGGGAGAGGTGAGACCCAGTACTTC
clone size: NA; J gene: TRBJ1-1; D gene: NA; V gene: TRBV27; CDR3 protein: CASSPGPPLGTEAFF; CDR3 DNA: TGTGCCAGCAGCCCAGGGCCTCCTTTAGGAACTGAAGCTTTCTTT
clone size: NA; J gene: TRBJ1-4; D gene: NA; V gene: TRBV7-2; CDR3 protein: CASSLRNEKLFF; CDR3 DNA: TGTGCCAGCAGCTTACGGAATGAAAAACTGTTTTTT
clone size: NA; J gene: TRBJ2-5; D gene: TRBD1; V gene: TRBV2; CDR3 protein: CASSDRVQETQYF; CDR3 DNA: TGTGCCAGCAGCGACAGGGTACAAGAGACCCAGTACTTC
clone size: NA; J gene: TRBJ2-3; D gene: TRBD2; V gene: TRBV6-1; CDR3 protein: CASSEMGRAGTDTQYF; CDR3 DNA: TGTGCCAGCAGTGAAATGGGGAGGGCTGGCACAGATACGCAGTATTTT
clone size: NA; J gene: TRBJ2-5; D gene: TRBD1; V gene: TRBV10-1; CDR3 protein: CASSPSTGGVETQYF; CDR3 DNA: TGCGCCAGCAGTCCATCGACAGGGGGCGTAGAGACCCAGTACTTC
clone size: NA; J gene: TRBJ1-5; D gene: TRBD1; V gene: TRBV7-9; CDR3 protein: CASSLGQGDNQPQHF; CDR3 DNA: TGTGCCAGCAGCTTAGGGCAGGGGGACAATCAGCCCCAGCATTTT
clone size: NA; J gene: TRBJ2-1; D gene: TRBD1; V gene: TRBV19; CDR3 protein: CASSTITGVGVNEQFF; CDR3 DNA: TGTGCCAGTAGTACGATTACAGGGGTCGGTGTCAATGAGCAGTTCTTC
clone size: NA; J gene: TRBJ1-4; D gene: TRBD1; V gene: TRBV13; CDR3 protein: CASSLGPSDRGGEKLFF; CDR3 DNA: TGTGCCAGCAGCTTAGGGCCCTCTGACAGGGGTGGTGAAAAACTGTTTTTT
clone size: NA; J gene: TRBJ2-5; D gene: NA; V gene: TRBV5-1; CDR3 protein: CASRGRETQYF; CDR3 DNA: TGCGCCAGCAGGGGGCGGGAGACCCAGTACTTC
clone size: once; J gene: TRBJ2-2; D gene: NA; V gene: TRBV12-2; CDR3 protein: CASRPGGPNTGELFF; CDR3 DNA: TGTGCAAGTCGCCCCGGGGGTCCTAACACCGGGGAGCTGTTTTTT
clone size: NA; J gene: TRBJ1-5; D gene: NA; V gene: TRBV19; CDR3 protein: CASNRENQPQHF; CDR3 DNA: TGTGCCAGTAACAGGGAGAATCAGCCCCAGCATTTT
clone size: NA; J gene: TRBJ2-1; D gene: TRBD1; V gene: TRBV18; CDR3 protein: CASSPGQGFGEQFF; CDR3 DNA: TGTGCCAGCTCACCGGGACAGGGGTTCGGCGAGCAGTTCTTC
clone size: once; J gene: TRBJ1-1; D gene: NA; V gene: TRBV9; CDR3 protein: CASRPGHLNTEAFF; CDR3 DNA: TGTGCCAGCAGACCGGGACATCTGAACACTGAAGCTTTCTTT
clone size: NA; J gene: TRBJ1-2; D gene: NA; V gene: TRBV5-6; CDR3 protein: CASRTPNYGYTF; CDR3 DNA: TGTGCCAGCAGGACTCCTAACTATGGCTACACCTTC
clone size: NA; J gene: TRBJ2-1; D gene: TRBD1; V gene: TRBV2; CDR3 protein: CASRRRDRYNEQFF; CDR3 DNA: TGTGCCAGCAGGCGCCGGGACAGGTACAATGAGCAGTTCTTC
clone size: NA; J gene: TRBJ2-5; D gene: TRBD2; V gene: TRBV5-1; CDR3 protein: CASGLLAGVRGQETQYF; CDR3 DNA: TGCGCCAGCGGGTTACTAGCGGGAGTGAGAGGGCAAGAGACCCAGTACTTC
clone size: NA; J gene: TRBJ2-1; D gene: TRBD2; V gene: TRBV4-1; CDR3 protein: CASSHTSGGYNEQFF; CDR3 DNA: TGCGCCAGCAGCCATACTAGCGGGGGCTACAATGAGCAGTTCTTC